This record concerns one TCR beta chain sequence. Its antigen is unknown. Time point here: sample taken at primary tumor resection. Sequencing covered unsorted whole RNA taken from tumor, nontumor lung or frozen PBMC. TCR cDNA molecules each had a unique molecular identifier. TCRdb reprocessed the 5' RACE reads with MiXCR, giving one entry per CDR3 protein. The sample holds about 92,000 distinct CDR3 sequences; over 9.5% are singletons and the top ten take roughly 41%. V was shortened by 2 bases and J by 0 bases, with 8 bases between the two germline ends. This CDR3 comprises 15 residues. The germline CDR1 and CDR2 sequences are KGHSH and LQKENI. This entry belongs to a study of spatial heterogeneity in lung cancer. Notes on the study in general: Blood contained ubiquitous expanded tumor TCRs more at resection than at follow-up.

The source was PBMCs, collected at surgery. The rearrangement links TRBV18 to TRBJ2-1, with D uncertain. This clonotype was obtained from a male donor with early-stage non-small cell lung cancer. The CDR3 bases are TGTGCCAGCTCACCAGGGTCCGACTCCTACAATGAGCAGTTCTTC. It yields the protein CASSPGSDSYNEQFF.